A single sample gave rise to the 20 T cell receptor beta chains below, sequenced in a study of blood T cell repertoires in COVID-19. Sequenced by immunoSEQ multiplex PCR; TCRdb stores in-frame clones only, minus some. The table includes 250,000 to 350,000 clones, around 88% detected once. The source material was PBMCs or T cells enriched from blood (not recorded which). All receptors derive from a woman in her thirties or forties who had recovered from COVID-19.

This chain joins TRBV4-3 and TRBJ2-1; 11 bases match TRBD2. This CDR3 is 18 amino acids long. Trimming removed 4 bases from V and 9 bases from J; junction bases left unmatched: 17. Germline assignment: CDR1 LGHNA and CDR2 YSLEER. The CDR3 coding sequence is TGCGCCAGCAGCCCCAGAGTGAGTCTGGTAGCGGGAGGGGGTGAGCAGTTCTTC. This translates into CASSPRVSLVAGGGEQFF.

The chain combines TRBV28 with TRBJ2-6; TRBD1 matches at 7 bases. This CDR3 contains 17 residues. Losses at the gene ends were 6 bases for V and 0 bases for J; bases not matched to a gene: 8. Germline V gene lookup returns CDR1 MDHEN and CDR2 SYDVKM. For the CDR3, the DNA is TGTGCCAGCAGCAAACGGGGACAGCGCTCTGGGGCCAACGTCCTGACTTTC. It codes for CASSKRGQRSGANVLTF.

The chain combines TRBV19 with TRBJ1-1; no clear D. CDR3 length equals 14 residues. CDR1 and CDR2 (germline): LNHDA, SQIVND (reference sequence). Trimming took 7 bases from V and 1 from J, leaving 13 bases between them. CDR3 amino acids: CASISGHRNTEAFF. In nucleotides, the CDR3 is TGTGCCAGTATTTCCGGTCATCGGAACACTGAAGCTTTCTTT.

This CDR3 reads CASSLHRDRGRKTQYF. Written as DNA, the CDR3 is TGTGCCAGCAGTTTACACCGGGACAGGGGGCGAAAGACCCAGTACTTC. The gene calls are TRBV28 and TRBJ2-5; the match to TRBD1 covers 12 bases. V lost 2 bases to trimming and J lost 6 bases; unmatched junction nucleotides: 7. The CDR3 loop spans 16 amino acids. The germline V gene has CDR1 MDHEN and CDR2 SYDVKM.

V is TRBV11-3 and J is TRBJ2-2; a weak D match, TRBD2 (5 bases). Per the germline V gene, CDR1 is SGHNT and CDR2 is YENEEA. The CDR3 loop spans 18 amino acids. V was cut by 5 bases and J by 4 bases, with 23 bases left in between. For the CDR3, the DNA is TGTGCCAGCAGCGGGTGGGGAGAAGCGGAGGCGGGCACCGGGGAGCTGTTTTTT. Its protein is CASSGWGEAEAGTGELFF.

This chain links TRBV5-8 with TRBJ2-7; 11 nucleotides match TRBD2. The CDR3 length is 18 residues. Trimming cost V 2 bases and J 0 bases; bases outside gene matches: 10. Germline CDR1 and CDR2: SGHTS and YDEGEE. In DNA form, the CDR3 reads TGTGCCAGCAGCTTCACCGGGACTAGCGGTGAGGCCTCCTACGAGCAGTACTTC. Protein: CASSFTGTSGEASYEQYF.

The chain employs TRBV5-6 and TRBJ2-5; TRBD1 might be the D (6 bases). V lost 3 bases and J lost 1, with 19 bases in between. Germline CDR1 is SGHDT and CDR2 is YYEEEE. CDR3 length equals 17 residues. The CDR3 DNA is TGTGCCAGCAGCTGGACAGTCCGGCCATTAACCCAAGAGACCCAGTACTTC. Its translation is CASSWTVRPLTQETQYF.

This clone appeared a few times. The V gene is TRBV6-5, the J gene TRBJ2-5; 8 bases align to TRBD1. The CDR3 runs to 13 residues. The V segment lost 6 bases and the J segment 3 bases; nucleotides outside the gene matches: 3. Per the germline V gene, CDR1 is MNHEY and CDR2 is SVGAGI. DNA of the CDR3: TGTGCCAGCAGAGAGACAGGGGAAGAGACCCAGTACTTC. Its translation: CASRETGEETQYF.

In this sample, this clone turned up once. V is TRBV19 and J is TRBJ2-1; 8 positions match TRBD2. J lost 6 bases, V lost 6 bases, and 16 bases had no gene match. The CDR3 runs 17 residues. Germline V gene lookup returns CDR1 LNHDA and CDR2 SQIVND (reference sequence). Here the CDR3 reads CASSRLGLAGLLNEQFF. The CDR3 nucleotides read TGTGCCAGTAGCCGACTGGGCCTAGCGGGCCTACTCAATGAGCAGTTCTTC.

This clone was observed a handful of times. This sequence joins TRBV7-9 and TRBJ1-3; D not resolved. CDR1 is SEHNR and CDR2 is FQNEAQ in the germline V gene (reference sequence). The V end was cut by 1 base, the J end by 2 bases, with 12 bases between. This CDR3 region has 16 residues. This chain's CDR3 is CASSLDGEPTGNTIYF. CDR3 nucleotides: TGTGCCAGCAGCTTAGACGGGGAGCCTACTGGAAACACCATATATTTT.

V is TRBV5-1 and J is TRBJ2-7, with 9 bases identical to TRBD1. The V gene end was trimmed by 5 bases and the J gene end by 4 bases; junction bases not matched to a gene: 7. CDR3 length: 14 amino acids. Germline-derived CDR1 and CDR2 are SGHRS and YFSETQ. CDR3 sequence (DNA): TGCGCCAGCAGGACAGGACAGGGGACGTACGAGCAGTACTTC. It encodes CASRTGQGTYEQYF.

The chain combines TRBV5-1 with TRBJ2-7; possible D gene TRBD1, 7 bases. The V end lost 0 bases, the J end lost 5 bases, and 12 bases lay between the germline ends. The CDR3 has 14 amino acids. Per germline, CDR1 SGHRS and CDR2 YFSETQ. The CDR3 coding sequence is TGCGCCAGCAGCTTGGGCAGGGGGGTGGACGAGCAGTACTTC. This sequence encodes CASSLGRGVDEQYF.

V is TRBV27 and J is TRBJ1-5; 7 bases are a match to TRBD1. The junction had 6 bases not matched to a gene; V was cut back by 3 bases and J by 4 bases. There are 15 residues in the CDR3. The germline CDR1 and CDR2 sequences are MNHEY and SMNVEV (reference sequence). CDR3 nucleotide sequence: TGTGCCAGCAGTTTTCTGGACAGGCGAAATCAGCCCCAGCATTTT. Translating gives CASSFLDRRNQPQHF.

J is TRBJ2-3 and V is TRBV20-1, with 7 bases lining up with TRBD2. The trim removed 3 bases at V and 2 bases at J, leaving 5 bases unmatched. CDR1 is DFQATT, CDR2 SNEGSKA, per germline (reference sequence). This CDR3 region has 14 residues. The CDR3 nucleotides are TGCAGTGCTAGTGGGGGGGTAGCCACAGATACGCAGTATTTT. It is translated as CSASGGVATDTQYF.

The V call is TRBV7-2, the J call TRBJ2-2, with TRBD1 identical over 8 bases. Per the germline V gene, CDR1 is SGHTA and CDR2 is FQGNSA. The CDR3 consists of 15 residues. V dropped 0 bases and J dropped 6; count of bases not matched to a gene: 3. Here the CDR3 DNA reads TGTGCCAGCAGCTTAGCGCCACAGGGGGCCGGGGAGCTGTTTTTT. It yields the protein CASSLAPQGAGELFF.

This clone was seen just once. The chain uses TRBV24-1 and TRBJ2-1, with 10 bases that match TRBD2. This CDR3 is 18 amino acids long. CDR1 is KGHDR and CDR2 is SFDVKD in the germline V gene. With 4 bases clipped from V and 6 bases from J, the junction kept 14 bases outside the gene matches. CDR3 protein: CATSDPKTSGTTFNEQFF. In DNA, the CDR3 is TGTGCCACCAGTGACCCAAAAACTAGCGGGACTACCTTCAATGAGCAGTTCTTC.

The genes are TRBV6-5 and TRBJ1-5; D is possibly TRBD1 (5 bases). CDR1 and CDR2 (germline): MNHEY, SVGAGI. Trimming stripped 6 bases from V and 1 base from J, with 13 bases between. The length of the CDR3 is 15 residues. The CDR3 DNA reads TGTGCCAGCAGCCTCGGGGGAGAGAGCAATCAGCCCCAGCATTTT. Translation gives CASSLGGESNQPQHF.

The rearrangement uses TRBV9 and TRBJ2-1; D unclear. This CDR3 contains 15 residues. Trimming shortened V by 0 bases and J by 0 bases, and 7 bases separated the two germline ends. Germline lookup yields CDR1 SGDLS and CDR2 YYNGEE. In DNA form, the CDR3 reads TGTGCCAGCAGCGTAGTTCCGAGCTCCTACAATGAGCAGTTCTTC. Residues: CASSVVPSSYNEQFF.

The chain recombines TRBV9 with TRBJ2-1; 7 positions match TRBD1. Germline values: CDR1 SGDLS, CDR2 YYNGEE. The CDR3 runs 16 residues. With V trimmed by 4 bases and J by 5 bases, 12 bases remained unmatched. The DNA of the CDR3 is TGTGCCAGCAGCAATCGACAGGGAGAGGTAAACAATGAGCAGTTCTTC. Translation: CASSNRQGEVNNEQFF.

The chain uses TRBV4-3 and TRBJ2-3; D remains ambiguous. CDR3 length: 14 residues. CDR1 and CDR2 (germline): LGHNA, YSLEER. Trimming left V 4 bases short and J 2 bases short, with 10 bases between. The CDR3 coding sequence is TGCGCCAGCAGCCCAAACCTCTACACAGATACGCAGTATTTT. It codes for CASSPNLYTDTQYF.